A single sample is the source of the 17 T cell receptor beta chains below, sequenced in a study of blood T cell repertoires in COVID-19. Repertoires were generated with immunoSEQ multiplex PCR, while TCRdb's copy carries only in-frame clones and drops some. This sample carries roughly 200,000 clones, about 83% of them seen once, and the ten largest clones take roughly 18%. The sample comprised peripheral blood. These receptors were collected from a person aged 65 to 85 with COVID-19, enrolled during active disease.

The chain links TRBV28 to TRBJ2-7, with D perhaps TRBD2 (6 bases). The length of the CDR3 is 11 residues. CDR1 and CDR2 from the germline V gene are MDHEN and SYDVKM. V was pared by 7 bases and J by 13 bases, with 17 bases between. CDR3 nucleotide sequence: TGTGCCAGCACCGCGCAGCGGGCTATCTACTTC. Protein: CASTAQRAIYF.

This sequence joins TRBV5-4 and TRBJ1-3; no clear D. The V gene lost 2 bases and the J gene lost 2 bases, with 14 bases spanning the gap. Germline values: CDR1 SGHNT, CDR2 YYREEE (reference sequence). The CDR3 runs 16 residues. The CDR3: CASSFSATRTGNTIYF. DNA for the CDR3: TGTGCCAGCAGCTTTTCCGCAACCAGGACTGGAAACACCATATATTTT.

This chain links TRBV7-9 with TRBJ2-5; 8 bases line up with TRBD1. Germline V gene data show CDR1 as SEHNR and CDR2 as FQNEAQ (reference sequence). Germline trimming cut 2 bases from V and 5 bases from J; bases unmatched to any gene: 7. This CDR3 region has 15 residues. CDR3 bases: TGTGCCAGCAGCTTAACAGGGGGGTCAGGGGAGACCCAGTACTTC. It is translated as CASSLTGGSGETQYF.

This rearrangement joins TRBV18 to TRBJ1-3; D uncertain. The germline V gene encodes CDR1 KGHSH and CDR2 LQKENI. V lost 2 bases, J lost 1 base, and 9 bases lay in between. The CDR3 spans 15 residues. The CDR3 DNA reads as TGTGCCAGCTCACCATTCGAGGGTTCTGGAAACACCATATATTTT. Protein: CASSPFEGSGNTIYF.

There are a few counts of this clone. The V gene is TRBV10-3, the J gene TRBJ1-6; D remains ambiguous. The germline CDR1 and CDR2 sequences are ENHRY and SYGVKD. The CDR3 covers 13 residues. With 7 bases removed from V and 6 bases from J, the gap between germline ends came to 10 bases. The CDR3 coding sequence is TGTGCCATCAAACGGGTCTCTAATTCACCCCTCCACTTT. Translation: CAIKRVSNSPLHF.

This chain connects TRBV6-6 to TRBJ1-2, with 10 bases identical to TRBD1. The CDR3 runs 11 residues. Germline loops: CDR1 MNHNY, CDR2 SVGAGI (reference sequence). J gave up 6 bases and V 11 bases, and 3 bases lay outside the gene matches. The CDR3 coding sequence is TGTGCCGGACAGGGGGGGCATGGCTACACCTTC. It translates to CAGQGGHGYTF.

The rearrangement joins TRBV3-1 (or the pseudogene TRBV3-2) to TRBJ2-5, with 8 bases identical to TRBD2. This CDR3 region has 15 residues. After removal of 4 bases from V and 0 bases from J, the junction contained 4 bases not matched to a gene. The germline V gene has CDR1 LGHDT and CDR2 YNNKEL (reference sequence). The CDR3 region has the DNA TGTGCCAGCAGCCGGCAACTAGCGGACCAAGAGACCCAGTACTTC. It translates to CASSRQLADQETQYF.

A few counts support this clone. The rearrangement uses TRBV28 and TRBJ1-2; TRBD1 matches at 7 bases. The CDR3 extends over 14 amino acids. The trim removed 8 bases at V and 7 bases at J, leaving 13 bases unmatched. Per germline, CDR1 MDHEN and CDR2 SYDVKM. CDR3 region: CASRPQGGSGGYTF. The DNA for the CDR3 is TGTGCCAGCCGACCCCAAGGGGGCTCGGGTGGCTACACCTTC.

V gene TRBV18 combines with J gene TRBJ1-5; TRBD1 is a possible D gene (6 bases). Germline V gene lookup returns CDR1 KGHSH and CDR2 LQKENI. The ends were cut back, 5 bases at V and 4 bases at J, with 9 bases in the middle. CDR3 length equals 13 residues. Here the CDR3 reads CASSIDRNQPQHF. The CDR3 DNA sequence: TGTGCCAGCTCAATCGACAGGAATCAGCCCCAGCATTTT.

The V call is TRBV19, the J call TRBJ2-2; 7 nucleotides line up with TRBD1. The CDR3 consists of 14 residues. Per the germline V gene, CDR1 is LNHDA and CDR2 is SQIVND (reference sequence). The ends lost 4 bases at V and 7 bases at J; junction bases unmatched: 6. As DNA, the CDR3 is TGTGCCAGTAGTACGACAGGGTGGGGCGGGGAGCTGTTTTTT. It is translated as CASSTTGWGGELFF.

This chain joins TRBV19 and TRBJ1-5; tentative D call: TRBD1 (5 bases). The CDR3 covers 16 residues. The germline V and J ends were trimmed by 1 base and 6 bases, with 16 bases remaining between them. Germline CDR1 LNHDA, CDR2 SQIVND (reference sequence). The CDR3, as DNA: TGTGCCAGTAGTATAGGTACAGCCACTGGGGCTCAGCCCCAGCATTTT. It codes for CASSIGTATGAQPQHF.

This clone was counted between two and nine times. This rearrangement joins TRBV24-1 to TRBJ2-2; 7 nucleotides align to TRBD2. The V segment lost 5 bases and the J segment 6 bases; nucleotides outside the gene matches: 11. Germline V gives CDR1 KGHDR, CDR2 SFDVKD. The CDR3 has 16 residues. In DNA form, the CDR3 reads TGTGCCACCAGTGGGCCCAGACTAGCAAGGCCCGGGGAGCTGTTTTTT. This encodes CATSGPRLARPGELFF.

The V and J genes are TRBV3-1 (or the pseudogene TRBV3-2) and TRBJ1-2; D is undetermined. CDR3 length: 15 residues. Per the germline V gene, CDR1 is LGHDT and CDR2 is YNNKEL (reference sequence). The V gene lost 4 bases and the J gene lost 0 bases, with 12 bases spanning the gap. The CDR3 sequence is CASSPTKGANYGYTF. Here the CDR3 DNA reads TGTGCCAGCAGCCCGACAAAGGGAGCTAACTATGGCTACACCTTC.

The CDR3 DNA reads as TGTGCCAGCAGCGCCTCCGGGACAGGGGAGACTGAAGCTTTCTTT. It is translated as CASSASGTGETEAFF. The J gene is TRBJ1-1, the V gene TRBV11-2; 10 nucleotides align to TRBD1. The CDR3 is 15 amino acids. From germline, CDR1 is SGHAT and CDR2 FQNNGV. Trimming took 5 bases from V and 5 from J; bases not matched to a gene: 8.

This clone was detected a few times. The chain joins TRBV18 to TRBJ2-7, with a tentative D call TRBD1 (5 bases). V lost 4 bases and J 5 bases, leaving 15 bases between the germline ends. The germline gives CDR1 KGHSH, CDR2 LQKENI. CDR3 length: 14 residues. The CDR3 DNA sequence: TGTGCCAGCTCACGAATGACAGAGAATAACGAGCAGTACTTC. Translation: CASSRMTENNEQYF.

CDR3 residues: CASSQRDSGVNEQFF. CDR3 nucleotide sequence: TGTGCCAGCAGCCAGAGGGATAGCGGGGTTAATGAGCAGTTCTTC. This chain connects TRBV7-2 to TRBJ2-1, with 8 bases identical to TRBD2. This CDR3 region has 15 residues. V trimming: 5 bases; J trimming: 7 bases; junction bases outside the gene matches: 10. Germline-derived CDR1 and CDR2 are SGHTA and FQGNSA.

This chain joins TRBV5-4 and TRBJ1-1; D unresolved. The CDR3 is 15 amino acids. Trimming left V 3 bases short and J 1 base short, with 13 bases between. Germline assignment: CDR1 SGHNT and CDR2 YYREEE (reference sequence). CDR3 amino acids: CASSSEAGKNTEAFF. The CDR3 DNA reads as TGTGCCAGCAGCTCGGAGGCCGGGAAGAACACTGAAGCTTTCTTT.